This T cell receptor (beta chain) emerged from a study of cytomegalovirus exposure and HLA in healthy donors (dated by TCRdb to 2016 to 2017). Looking at the study overall: A later analysis indicated that the 130 or so validation repertoires were generated on the platform also employed for the 700 or so repertoires of the first cohort. The study was designed to test whether signatures of past pathogen exposure could be identified by cataloging public T cell receptors. In addition to the first cohort of 500 to 850 subjects, a separate validation cohort of about 120 different subjects was used. To predict cytomegalovirus infection status, the study combined high-throughput TCR immunosequencing, statistical association of individual TCRs with disease status, and machine learning.

Donors formed part of the validation cohort, which comprised 120 subjects and was distinct from the first cohort of some 700 subjects. Library generation was performed with the immunoSEQ multiplex PCR assay. The authors' pipeline ran thus. To diagnose cytomegalovirus status from the catalog of TCR beta chain sequences, a statistical classification framework was built. The table comes from immuneACCESS by way of TCRdb, which keeps in-frame sequences with V and J called. Part of the clones is missing from these tables; in studies checked, under half for an unresolved V gene and the rest for unknown reasons. V, J and clone size are those of that table, while D and trimming were read from the DNA. The sample table holds 190,000 or so clones, of which roughly 80% were seen once. The ten top clones hold approximately 2.9% of the sample. On this clone itself: There is no known antigen for this receptor. Base qualities were left out, and no much larger clone turns up one base away.

The study at large found these results: The study gave a list of 150 to 200 TCR beta chains associated with cytomegalovirus. In vitro tests confirmed that three of the cytomegalovirus-associated TCR beta chains recognize cytomegalovirus antigens. Most TCR sequences were observed very rarely across donors, whereas some public TCRs were present in many individuals. The authors suggested that the approach could potentially be extended to other disease states and immunological phenotypes. The classifier was reported to diagnose cytomegalovirus status with high specificity and sensitivity in both the original cohort and the validation cohort. Of the cluster scores, 85% to 95% were above 0 in a later analysis, which found that TCRs clustered in the first cohort also tended to co-occur in the 120 or so validation repertoires. The validation cohort had no HLA typing available for a later analysis, so co-occurrence within that cohort was assessed over all 130 or so repertoires.

Sequenced: PBMCs. This TCR was recovered from a woman aged 18-29 years in good health and CMV-seropositive.

The DNA sequence is given as TGTGCCAGCAGCGTAGTAGCGGGGGGGCCATACGAGCAGTTCTTC. Its product reads: CASSVVAGGPYEQFF. The V and J segments used are TRBV9 and TRBJ2-1, with 11 central nucleotides matching TRBD2. Including the terminal cysteine and phenylalanine, the CDR3 comprises 15 residues. This entry keeps only the CDR3 DNA: 45 bases, framed from base 1. V has 0 bases trimmed and J has 10 bases trimmed; junction bases matching no gene number 6. From the germline V gene, CDR1 is SGDLS and CDR2 is YYNGEE.